This T cell receptor beta chain was observed in a study of blood T cell repertoires in COVID-19. Germline V gene sequence: CDR1 LNHDA, CDR2 SQIVND (reference sequence). The CDR3 length is 15 residues. Trimming cost V 3 bases and J 4 bases, with 14 bases left between them. Authors' processing steps: Quantification of nucleated cells was approximated via reference gene primer amplification. Clones were read by immunoSEQ multiplex PCR, and TCRdb kept only the in-frame ones, dropping some. D and trimming were read from the DNA, whereas the V and J calls and clone size are those reported in that table. In the table there are a few hundred thousand clones, roughly 89% of which are singletons.

Sample: PBMCs or T cells enriched from blood (not recorded which). The clonotype comes from a man under 40 who had been exposed to COVID-19. The J gene is TRBJ2-3, the V gene TRBV19, with D possibly TRBD2 on 5 matching bases. The CDR3 bases are TGTGCCAGTAGTATCGAGCGGCACCTCTCAGATACGCAGTATTTT. Protein sequence: CASSIERHLSDTQYF. The entire variable domain, with the rest obtained from reference TRBV19 and TRBJ2-3, is as follows: DGGITQSPKYLFRKEGQNVTLSCEQNLNHDAMYWYRQDPGQGLRLIYYSQIVNDFQKGDIAEGYSVSREKKESFPLTVTSAQKNPTAFYLCASSIERHLSDTQYFGPGTRLTVL.